Given below is one T cell receptor (beta chain) in context. This sample is part of a study of Ad26.COV2.S vaccination and SARS-CoV-2 variants. Trimming took off 3 bases at V and 0 bases at J, with 17 bases between the two ends. The germline V gene has CDR1 SNHLY and CDR2 FYNNEI. The CDR3 has 17 residues. Sample treatment: around 19 received Ad26.COV2.S at low or high dose, single or two shots; several received placebo; per-sample allocation not given. Samples were taken on day 63 after the first vaccine or placebo injection. Generated by immunoSEQ multiplex PCR, the TCRdb table keeps only in-frame clones and is missing some. The sample gives around 450,000 clones, nearly 90% of which show up once; 1.7% is in the top ten.

The V gene is TRBV2, the J gene TRBJ1-1; D is unclear. Sequenced material: peripheral blood, taken in a trial of Ad26.COV2.S vaccine versus placebo. This TCR derives from a person between 18 and 60 years old who received the Ad26.COV2.S COVID-19 vaccine or a placebo. The CDR3 DNA reads TGTGCCAGCAGTGATGAGAAGAGATCTAAGATGAACACTGAAGCTTTCTTT. Amino acid sequence: CASSDEKRSKMNTEAFF.